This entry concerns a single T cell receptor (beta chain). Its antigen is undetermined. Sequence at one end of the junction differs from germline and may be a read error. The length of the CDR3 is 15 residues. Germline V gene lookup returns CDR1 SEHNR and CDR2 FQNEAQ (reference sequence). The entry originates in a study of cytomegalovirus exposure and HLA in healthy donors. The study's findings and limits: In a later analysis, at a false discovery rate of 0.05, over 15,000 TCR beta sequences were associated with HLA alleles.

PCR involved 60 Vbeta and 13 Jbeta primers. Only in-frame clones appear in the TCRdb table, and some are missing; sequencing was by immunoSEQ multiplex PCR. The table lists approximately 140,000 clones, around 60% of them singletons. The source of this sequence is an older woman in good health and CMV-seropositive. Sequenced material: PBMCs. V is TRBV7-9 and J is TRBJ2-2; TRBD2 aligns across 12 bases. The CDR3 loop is CSSSPGLAGTGELFF. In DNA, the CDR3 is TGTTCCAGCAGCCCAGGACTAGCGGGAACCGGGGAGCTGTTTTTT.